The clone carrying this T cell receptor (beta chain) was found a few times. Its cognate antigen is unknown. This specimen comes from a study of T-cell reconstitution after alpha-beta-depleted transplantation in children. Findings and limits, study-wide: Elevated TCRbeta diversity at day 60 was traced, in some patients, to surviving recipient T cells and thymic progenitors. Two months or so post-transplant, alpha-beta T cells reportedly derived from several hundred expanded graft clones. Once a year had passed after transplant, T-cell counts and diversity came mostly from newly produced T cells.

Unique molecular identifiers featured in how the TCRbeta library was prepared. In TCRdb, the PCR reads were re-called with MiXCR into one record per CDR3 protein. The table shows 200,000 or so distinct CDR3 sequences, with roughly 9.1% occurring only once. Germline-derived CDR1 and CDR2 are SGHTA and FQGNSA. Trimming left V 1 base short and J 8 bases short, with 14 bases between. The CDR3 totals 14 residues. The chain employs TRBV7-2 and TRBJ1-2; D perhaps matches TRBD1 (6 bases). The sequence came from a male patient aged 2-15 years who had a stem cell transplant for acute myeloid leukemia, so the T cells may come from the graft donor. The starting material was PBMCs, mostly from graft donor cells, obtained 360 days after TCRalphabeta/CD19-depleted stem cell transplant. Here the CDR3 reads CASSLEGGTLGYTF. The CDR3 DNA reads as TGTGCCAGCAGCTTAGAGGGGGGTACTCTCGGCTACACCTTC.